This TCR beta chain comes out of a study of shared clonotypes between healthy human individuals (dated by TCRdb to 2018 to 2020). Turning to the overall study: Three men and a couple of women, aged 18 to 49 years, made up the cohort. Per donor, three plates each were used for CD4 naive and CD4 memory, two for CD8 naive, and one for CD8 memory. Blood TCR repertoires of four to six healthy adults were deeply sequenced to estimate repertoire size and the extent of clonotype sharing between individuals. To increase sequencing depth and limit assay-specific biases, TCR repertoire library preparation and sequencing were carried out by different laboratories using diverse techniques. Leukapheresis yielded between about 0.8 and 8.9 billion PBMCs per donor. Findings and caveats that apply to the study as a whole: Rarefaction of sorted-subset datasets indicated incomplete sequencing despite the large sequencing depth. Sharing across four donors was observed for approximately 5% of naive CD4, 3.5% of naive CD8, about 2.3% of memory CD4, and around 0.44% of memory CD8 clonotypes. Sampling was restricted to blood, and TCR repertoires in tissue are likely to differ from TCR repertoires in blood. Pairwise subsampling indicated that sequencing depth was expected to affect the degree of clonotype sharing among donors. The small number of donors limited the genetic and exposure-history diversity represented. Higher generation probabilities were observed for clonotypes shared by all four sorted-subset donors than for non-shared clonotypes. Larger estimated clonotype richness was generally found for naive subsets than for memory subsets.

The donors were healthy, HIV-negative adults with no recently reported acute infections or vaccinations. Every donor was a Caucasian adult residing in Nashville, Tennessee, USA. CD4+ T cells were enriched through magnetic negative selection, after which naive cells were positively selected on CD45RA and the remaining negative fraction served as the memory subset. Blood was obtained by leukapheresis, after which PBMCs were separated by Ficoll-Histopaque density gradient centrifugation and cryopreserved in liquid nitrogen vapor phase. Analytical flow cytometry was used to check the purity and quantity of every magnetically sorted T cell population. Genomic DNA was isolated from each sorted fraction and quantified by UV absorbance on a Nanodrop 2000c. Using the deep immunoSEQ assay, TCR CDR3 regions were amplified from genomic DNA by multiplex PCR. Genomic DNA extracted from each cell subset was distributed evenly over all wells of several immunoSEQ 96-well plates, and each plate served as one replicate. For sorted subsets, 200 to 250 ng of genomic DNA, equivalent to 30,000 or so T cell genomes, went into each replicate PCR. Purified libraries were measured with a Qubit 3.0 fluorometer, size-checked on a Bioanalyzer 2100, and measured again with the KAPA Library Quantification kit. Every immunoSEQ 96-well plate was sequenced on a dedicated single-read 150-cycle Illumina NextSeq 550 flow cell. For the original study's pipeline: Because the immunoSEQ output included only junctional sequences and no quality scores, the filtering could not be the same as the filtering used for full-length reads. Sequences were annotated with PyIR, a Python wrapper for IgBLAST v1.9, and V/J genes and CDR3 were assigned using IMGT germline references. Any read was removed if the V/J assignment was weak (E-value above 1e-6), the CDR3 was missing, or the read contained stop codons, out-of-frame junctions, or ambiguous translated residues. A V3J clonotype was defined by an identical inferred V gene, J gene, and CDR3 amino acid sequence. Percentage overlap between repertoires was computed as shared unique clonotypes divided by the size of the smaller repertoire. Three approaches were used to assess repertoire richness: RTK rarefaction, the Chao1 estimator, and Recon v2.1 estimates of unobserved clonotypes. For all TCRbeta clonotypes obtained by the gDNA method from a few donors, generation probabilities were computed with OLGA. The immuneACCESS repertoire file appears here via TCRdb, limited to in-frame rearrangements. These files lack a portion of the clones; in checked studies, under half of the deficit traces to unresolved V genes, and the cause of the others is not known. V and J calls and clone size are given by that table; D and trimming were obtained from the DNA. Here the sample has under 1,100,000 clones; about 75% occur a single time. The ten largest clonotypes hold approximately 1.5% of the sample.

V has 3 bases trimmed and J has 11 bases trimmed; junction bases matching no gene number 8. The germline V gene supplies CDR1 SGHTA and CDR2 FQGNSA. The CDR3 runs 13 residues from the cysteine to the phenylalanine. Only the CDR3 DNA is retained, 39 bases long and in frame from the first base. Remarks on this clone: What this receptor recognizes is not known. Base-call qualities are not available, and no considerably larger clone is one nucleotide away.

Sequenced material: memory CD4+ T cells sorted from blood. Taken with the paper, the label for cell subset or site translates to: CD45RA-negative fraction. The chain couples TRBV7-2 to TRBJ1-1, with 8 bases matching TRBD1. The clonotype comes from a man aged 18 to 30 in good health. The nucleotide sequence is TGTGCCAGCAGCTTTGGACAGGGACTCGGGGCTTTCTTT. This is translated as CASSFGQGLGAFF. The entire variable domain, with the stretches around the CDR3 drawn from the reference TRBV7-2 and TRBJ1-1 proteins, is GAGVSQSPSNKVTEKGKDVELRCDPISGHTALYWYRQSLGQGLEFLIYFQGNSAPDKSGLPSDRFSAERTGGSVSTLTIQRTQQEDSAVYLCASSFGQGLGAFFGQGTRLTVV.